What follows are 7 T cell receptor beta chains derived from one specimen sequenced in a study of blood T cell repertoires in COVID-19. Assay used: immunoSEQ multiplex PCR; TCRdb lists only in-frame clones, some missing. The sample shows 150,000 to 200,000 clones, approximately 90% of them seen only once. Sample: peripheral blood. The receptors were sampled from a man aged 25 to 45 with COVID-19, enrolled during active disease.

This chain uses TRBV7-9 with TRBJ1-3; TRBD1 aligns across 10 bases. The CDR3 sequence is 14 residues long. Germline CDR1 reads SEHNR; CDR2 reads FQNEAQ (reference sequence). The J segment lost 7 bases and the V segment lost 3 bases, leaving 3 bases of the junction unmatched. The CDR3 loop reads CASSLPGQGNTIYF. In nucleotides, the CDR3 is TGTGCCAGCAGCTTGCCGGGACAGGGGAACACCATATATTTT.

The chain joins TRBV14 to TRBJ2-3; 8 nucleotides agree with TRBD2. Germline values: CDR1 SGHDN, CDR2 FVKESK. The length of the CDR3 is 13 residues. J gave up 11 bases and V 4 bases, and 8 bases lay outside the gene matches. CDR3 sequence: CASSRAAGTRQYF. In DNA form, the CDR3 reads TGTGCCAGCAGCCGAGCAGCCGGGACTAGGCAGTATTTT. The full variable domain, with the rest looked up from reference TRBV14 and TRBJ2-3, is EAGVTQFPSHSVIEKGQTVTLRCDPISGHDNLYWYRRVMGKEIKFLLHFVKESKQDESGMPNNRFLAERTGGTYSTLKVQPAELEDSGVYFCASSRAAGTRQYFGPGTRLTVL.

This chain joins TRBV13 and TRBJ1-3, with D possibly being TRBD1 (6 bases). V lost 5 bases, J lost 4 bases, and 15 bases lay in between. The CDR3 contains 15 residues. From germline, CDR1 is PRHDT and CDR2 FYEKMQ (reference sequence). The CDR3 DNA reads TGTGCCAGCAGCCCAGCGGACAGAGCGGGAAACACCATATATTTT. Translation: CASSPADRAGNTIYF.

The chain combines TRBV7-8 with TRBJ1-2; 11 bases line up with TRBD1. V shed 3 bases and J 8 bases; nucleotides not matched to a gene: 8. Germline lookup yields CDR1 SGHVS and CDR2 FQNEAQ. This CDR3 contains 15 residues. The DNA of the CDR3 is TGTGCCAGCAGCTTTTCGGACAGGGGGCTAGGGGGCTACACCTTC. As protein: CASSFSDRGLGGYTF.

This chain joins TRBV6-6 and TRBJ2-7; tentatively, D is TRBD2 (5 bases). The V gene lost 5 bases and the J gene lost 1 base, with 12 bases spanning the gap. The CDR3 extends over 14 amino acids. CDR1 is MNHNY and CDR2 is SVGAGI in the germline V gene (reference sequence). In nucleotides, the CDR3 is TGTGCCAGCAGTCACCCTGAGCGGTCCTACGAGCAGTACTTC. Translating it yields CASSHPERSYEQYF.

The table lists this clone with a few counts. The V gene is TRBV2, the J gene TRBJ1-4; TRBD1 matches 11 bases. CDR3 size: 15 residues. V lost 4 bases, J lost 10 bases, and 8 bases stayed unmatched. Per germline, CDR1 SNHLY and CDR2 FYNNEI. The CDR3 bases are TGTGCCAGCAGTGGGGACAGGGGGTATGGTGGAAAACTGTTTTTT. This codes for CASSGDRGYGGKLFF.

This clone was seen a single time. The chain uses TRBV7-9 and TRBJ2-3, with 9 bases that match TRBD2. V was pared by 8 bases and J by 5 bases, with 8 bases of the junction left unmatched. CDR1 and CDR2 (germline): SEHNR, FQNEAQ (reference sequence). CDR3 length: 14 amino acids. In DNA, the CDR3 is TGTGCCAGCGTCGGTGCGGGGGGGCAAGATACGCAGTATTTT. Its translation is CASVGAGGQDTQYF.